The 18 T cell receptor beta chains listed next were all sequenced from one sample in a study of blood T cell repertoires in COVID-19. Generated by immunoSEQ multiplex PCR, the TCRdb table keeps only in-frame clones and is missing some. Seen here are tens of thousands of clones, around 90% observed once, and the top ten hold 4.8%. Material: peripheral blood. Receptors were obtained from a human donor in a cohort sampled during active COVID-19.

The gene calls are TRBV19 and TRBJ2-1; D might be TRBD1 (5 bases). Germline loops: CDR1 LNHDA, CDR2 SQIVND (reference sequence). This CDR3 contains 16 residues. V lost 5 bases and J lost 0, with 14 bases in between. CDR3 nucleotide sequence: TGTGCCAGTAGTGAGACAGCCTTGAGCTCCTACAATGAGCAGTTCTTC. This translates into CASSETALSSYNEQFF.

This sequence joins TRBV18 and TRBJ2-3; perhaps TRBD1 as D (5 bases). The CDR3 runs 14 residues. V lost 0 bases and J 5 bases, leaving 9 bases between the germline ends. Germline loops: CDR1 KGHSH, CDR2 LQKENI. The CDR3 DNA sequence: TGTGCCAGCTCACCACCGACAGTCCGAGATACGCAGTATTTT. This translates into CASSPPTVRDTQYF.

The V call is TRBV27, the J call TRBJ1-2; D is perhaps TRBD1 (6 bases). The germline gives CDR1 MNHEY, CDR2 SMNVEV (reference sequence). V lost 6 bases and J lost 4, with 12 bases in between. The CDR3 totals 13 residues. In DNA, the CDR3 is TGTGCCAGCAGGGGGGCAGGGACCTATGGCTACACCTTC. This encodes CASRGAGTYGYTF.

V usage is TRBV19 and J usage is TRBJ1-2; 12 bases fit TRBD1. CDR1 is LNHDA, CDR2 SQIVND, per germline (reference sequence). V was clipped by 8 bases and J by 2 bases; unmatched bases: 6. The CDR3 has 15 residues. CDR3 bases: TGTGCCAGTGCGGGACAGGGGGCGTCCAACTATGGCTACACCTTC. Its translation is CASAGQGASNYGYTF.

The chain is built from TRBV9 and TRBJ2-1; D might be TRBD2 (6 bases). CDR3 length: 16 amino acids. The germline V and J ends were trimmed by 0 bases and 3 bases, with 13 bases remaining between them. CDR1 is SGDLS, CDR2 YYNGEE, per germline. The CDR3 sequence is CASSVALSGDYNEQFF. For the CDR3, the DNA is TGTGCCAGCAGCGTAGCTCTTAGCGGAGACTACAATGAGCAGTTCTTC.

V and J are TRBV18 and TRBJ2-7, with D perhaps matching TRBD2 (6 bases). Looked up from germline, CDR1 is KGHSH and CDR2 is LQKENI. The V end was cut by 6 bases, the J end by 2 bases, with 17 bases between. There are 15 residues in the CDR3. The CDR3 DNA follows: TGTGCCAGCTCCCCAACGGGGGATCCCACCTACGAGCAGTACTTC. Its translation: CASSPTGDPTYEQYF.

V gene TRBV4-1 combines with J gene TRBJ2-7; 13 bases line up with TRBD2. The CDR3 is 19 amino acids. V lost 0 bases, J lost 4 bases, and 12 bases stayed unmatched. Germline V gives CDR1 MGHRA, CDR2 YSYEKL. The CDR3 DNA follows: TGCGCCAGCAGCCAAGATAGACTAGCGGGAGGTGCTGCCCTGTACGAGCAGTACTTC. Its translation: CASSQDRLAGGAALYEQYF.

V and J are TRBV10-3 and TRBJ1-3; D is possibly TRBD1 (5 bases). The CDR3 is 12 residues long. The V gene's germline CDR1 is ENHRY and CDR2 SYGVKD. Deletions cut 2 bases from V and 9 bases from J, with 8 bases between. As DNA, the CDR3 is TGTGCCATCAGTGAGCAGGGTACCACCATATATTTT. Its translation is CAISEQGTTIYF.

V and J are TRBV7-3 and TRBJ1-3; D possibly corresponds to TRBD1 (6 bases). The V end was cut by 5 bases, the J end by 4 bases, with 9 bases between. The length of the CDR3 is 13 residues. In germline, CDR1 is SGHTA, CDR2 FQGTGA. The CDR3 sequence is CASSGGPGNTIYF. CDR3 DNA sequence: TGTGCCAGCAGCGGGGGCCCGGGAAACACCATATATTTT.

The chain combines TRBV28 with TRBJ2-1, with 14 bases lining up with TRBD2. The CDR3 covers 17 residues. CDR1 is MDHEN and CDR2 is SYDVKM in the germline V gene. The V segment lost 2 bases and the J segment 10 bases; nucleotides outside the gene matches: 10. CDR3 DNA sequence: TGTGCCAGCAGTTTAGGGGGGACTAGCGGGAGAGACAGCGAGCAGTTCTTC. This codes for CASSLGGTSGRDSEQFF.

The chain recombines TRBV28 with TRBJ1-6; a weak D match, TRBD1 (6 bases). This CDR3 contains 14 residues. Germline V gene lookup returns CDR1 MDHEN and CDR2 SYDVKM. The V end was cut by 6 bases, the J end by 5 bases, with 11 bases between. CDR3 DNA: TGTGCCAGCAGATCTTGGACAGATAATTCACCCCTCCACTTT. It yields the protein CASRSWTDNSPLHF.

The rearrangement uses TRBV28 and TRBJ1-5, with D perhaps TRBD1 (6 bases). V lost 4 bases and J lost 2, with 15 bases in between. The germline V gene has CDR1 MDHEN and CDR2 SYDVKM. There are 16 residues in the CDR3. The CDR3 sequence: CASSSGTGLGNQPQHF. The CDR3 DNA sequence: TGTGCCAGCAGTTCGGGAACAGGGCTAGGCAATCAGCCCCAGCATTTT.

The gene calls are TRBV27 and TRBJ2-7, with 13 nucleotides matching TRBD2. The V segment lost 5 bases and the J segment 1 base; nucleotides outside the gene matches: 2. Germline lookup yields CDR1 MNHEY and CDR2 SMNVEV (reference sequence). The CDR3 covers 15 residues. For the CDR3, the DNA is TGTGCCAGCAGTATGGGACTAGCGGGATCCTACGAGCAGTACTTC. It codes for CASSMGLAGSYEQYF.

The chain recombines TRBV11-2 with TRBJ2-2; no clear D gene. Germline V CDR1 and CDR2: SGHAT, FQNNGV. CDR3 length: 12 amino acids. The V and J ends lost 2 bases and 7 bases respectively, with 5 bases between them. The CDR3: CASSLPGGELFF. The CDR3, as DNA: TGTGCCAGCAGCTTACCGGGCGGGGAGCTGTTTTTT.

The genes are TRBV5-1 and TRBJ1-1; weak D call: TRBD1 (6 bases). Trimming removed 0 bases from V and 3 bases from J, with 21 bases in between. This CDR3 has 18 amino acids. Per the germline V gene, CDR1 is SGHRS and CDR2 is YFSETQ. CDR3 region: CASSLAMGAKIVDTEAFF. CDR3 nucleotides: TGCGCCAGCAGCTTGGCGATGGGGGCAAAGATTGTGGACACTGAAGCTTTCTTT.

This chain links TRBV7-9 with TRBJ2-1; tentative D call: TRBD2 (5 bases). CDR3 length: 14 residues. Trimming took off 4 bases at V and 8 bases at J, with 15 bases between the two ends. Germline V gives CDR1 SEHNR, CDR2 FQNEAQ (reference sequence). In DNA, the CDR3 is TGTGCCAGCAGCTCGGACTCTAGCCGGGATGAGCAGTTCTTC. This translates into CASSSDSSRDEQFF.

The rearrangement joins TRBV13 to TRBJ2-5; 11 bases map to TRBD2. V was clipped by 5 bases and J by 2 bases; unmatched bases: 4. The germline gives CDR1 PRHDT, CDR2 FYEKMQ (reference sequence). The CDR3 has 15 residues. Written as DNA, the CDR3 is TGTGCCAGCAGCCTGAGACTAGCGGGGCAAGAGACCCAGTACTTC. Its protein is CASSLRLAGQETQYF.

There are a few counts of this clone. J is TRBJ1-5 and V is TRBV19; D is possibly TRBD1 (5 bases). CDR1 and CDR2 from the germline V gene are LNHDA and SQIVND (reference sequence). There are 13 residues in the CDR3. The V gene lost 5 bases and the J gene lost 7 bases, with 12 bases spanning the gap. The DNA of the CDR3 is TGTGCCAGTAGTTCGATCGACAGACAGCCCCAGCATTTT. Translated, it gives CASSSIDRQPQHF.